This T cell receptor beta chain is from a study of cytomegalovirus exposure and HLA in healthy donors (TCRdb year 2017). Study-wide context: According to a later analysis, one platform produced both the roughly 120 validation repertoires and the 670 or so repertoires of the first cohort. The aim of the study was to test whether cataloging public T cell receptors could identify signatures of past pathogen exposure. In addition to the first cohort of 666 subjects, a separate validation cohort of 120 different subjects was used. High-throughput TCR immunosequencing, statistical association of individual TCRs with disease status, and machine learning were combined to predict cytomegalovirus infection status. Beyond this particular receptor, the publication reports: A later analysis found that TCRs clustered in the first cohort also tended to co-occur in the approximately 120 validation repertoires, with approximately 95% of cluster scores above 0. The authors suggested that the approach could potentially be generalized to other disease states and immunological phenotypes. Three of the identified cytomegalovirus-associated TCR beta chains were confirmed in vitro to be specific for cytomegalovirus antigens. In the study, around 150 TCR beta chains were listed as associated with cytomegalovirus. Across donors, most TCR sequences were observed very rarely, whereas some public TCRs were present in many individuals. In both the original and validation cohorts, the classifier was reported to diagnose cytomegalovirus status with high specificity and sensitivity. A later analysis had no HLA typing for the validation cohort, so co-occurrence there was scored across all 130 or so repertoires.

Receptor amplification or capture employed the immunoSEQ multiplex PCR assay. The paper's processing steps were these. A statistical classification framework was built to diagnose cytomegalovirus status from the catalog of TCR beta chain sequences. This is the immuneACCESS table as TCRdb keeps it, with only in-frame sequences that have V and J called. A part of the clones is gone; compared with another copy, unresolved V genes explain less than half, and the rest is unexplained. D and trimming were read from the DNA, whereas the V and J calls and clone size are those reported in that table. Counted in this sample were more than 75,000 clones; 85% to 95% of them appeared once. Roughly 0.65% of the sample is held by the ten biggest clonotypes. Donors formed part of the validation cohort, which comprised 120 subjects and was distinct from the first cohort of 666 subjects. Turning to this clone: Its antigen remains undetermined. Compared with germline, one end of the junction differs, possibly owing to a read error.

The germline V gene encodes CDR1 SSHAT and CDR2 FNYEAQ (reference sequence). Measured from the cysteine to the phenylalanine, the CDR3 is 15 residues long. Solely the CDR3 DNA is kept, with 45 bases framed from the first base. The sequencing sample was made of PBMCs. The sequence joins TRBV7-7 to TRBJ2-5, and possibly TRBD1, on 6 matching bases. This TCR came from a man aged 18 to 30 in good health and CMV-seronegative. The sequenced DNA is TGTGCTAGCAGCTTAAGCCCAGGGGACCAAGAGACCCAGTACTTC. It specifies CASSLSPGDQETQYF.